Listed below are T cell receptor beta chains from one sample, sequenced in a study of blood T cell repertoires in COVID-19. Clones were read by immunoSEQ multiplex PCR, and TCRdb kept only the in-frame ones, dropping some. The profile covers 90,000 to 120,000 clones, with roughly 90% appearing a single time and roughly 4.9% taken by the ten largest. Input material: peripheral blood. These receptors all come from a man aged 35 to 55 with active or convalescent COVID-19. Both conserved end residues are part of each CDR3. D genes are given only for firm matches. Clone size is shown for a subset of rows, as once, few, many or a class of expanded clone.

CDR3: CASSLGLASGANVLTF
DNA: TGTGCCAGCAGCTTGGGACTAGCCTCTGGGGCCAACGTCCTGACTTTC
size: few
V: TRBV7-8
D: TRBD2
J: TRBJ2-6

CDR3: CASSELAGFNNEQFF
DNA: TGTGCCAGCAGCGAACTAGCGGGGTTTAACAATGAGCAGTTCTTC
size: once
V: TRBV14
D: TRBD2
J: TRBJ2-1

CDR3: CASGEQGAGSPLHF
DNA: TGTGCCAGCGGCGAACAGGGGGCTGGATCACCCCTCCACTTT
size: .
V: TRBV6-4
D: TRBD1
J: TRBJ1-6

CDR3: CAIRQMNTEAFF
DNA: TGTGCCATCAGACAGATGAACACTGAAGCTTTCTTT
size: .
V: TRBV10-3
D: .
J: TRBJ1-1

CDR3: CASSLSWGFTGELFF
DNA: TGTGCCAGCAGTTTATCGTGGGGCTTCACCGGGGAGCTGTTTTTT
size: .
V: TRBV27
D: .
J: TRBJ2-2

CDR3: CASSAGGTGEKLFF
DNA: TGTGCCAGCAGCGCAGGGGGCACAGGGGAAAAACTGTTTTTT
size: .
V: TRBV9
D: TRBD1
J: TRBJ1-4

CDR3: CASNLGAGDYGYTF
DNA: TGTGCCAGCAATTTGGGGGCAGGGGACTATGGCTACACCTTC
size: once
V: TRBV6-6
D: .
J: TRBJ1-2

CDR3: CASSLGAWEVATNEKLFF
DNA: TGTGCCAGCAGCTTAGGTGCGTGGGAGGTGGCAACTAATGAAAAACTGTTTTTT
size: once
V: TRBV7-2
D: .
J: TRBJ1-4

CDR3: CASSALGGNGGELFF
DNA: TGTGCCAGCAGCGCCCTGGGGGGTAATGGCGGGGAGCTGTTTTTT
size: .
V: TRBV9
D: .
J: TRBJ2-2

CDR3: CASSPSQGAVTEAFF
DNA: TGTGCCAGCAGCCCCTCCCAGGGGGCCGTCACTGAAGCTTTCTTT
size: .
V: TRBV14
D: TRBD1
J: TRBJ1-1

CDR3: CARKVEKYGTPSNYGYTF
DNA: TGTGCCAGGAAGGTGGAGAAATACGGGACACCCTCTAACTATGGCTACACCTTC
size: .
V: TRBV19
D: .
J: TRBJ1-2

CDR3: CASSPRQSYTEAFF
DNA: TGTGCCAGCTCACCGAGACAGAGCTACACTGAAGCTTTCTTT
size: once
V: TRBV18
D: .
J: TRBJ1-1